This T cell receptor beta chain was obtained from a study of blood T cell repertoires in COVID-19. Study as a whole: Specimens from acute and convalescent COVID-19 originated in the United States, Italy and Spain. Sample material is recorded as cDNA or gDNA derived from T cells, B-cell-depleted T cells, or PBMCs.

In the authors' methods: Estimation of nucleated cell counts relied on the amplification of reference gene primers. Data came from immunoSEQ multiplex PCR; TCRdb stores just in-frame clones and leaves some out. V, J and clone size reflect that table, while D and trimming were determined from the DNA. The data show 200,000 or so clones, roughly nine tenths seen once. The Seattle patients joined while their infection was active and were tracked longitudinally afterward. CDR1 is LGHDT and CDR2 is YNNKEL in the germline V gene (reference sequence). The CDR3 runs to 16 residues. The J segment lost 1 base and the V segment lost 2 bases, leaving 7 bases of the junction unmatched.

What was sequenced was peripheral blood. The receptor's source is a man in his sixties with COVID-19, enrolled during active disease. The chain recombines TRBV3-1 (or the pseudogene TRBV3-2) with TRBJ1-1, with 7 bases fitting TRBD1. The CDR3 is CASSQQGGLANTEAFF. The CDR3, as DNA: TGTGCCAGCAGCCAACAGGGGGGATTAGCGAACACTGAAGCTTTCTTT.